This T cell receptor (beta chain) was retrieved from a study of identical twins. Study-wide results and limits: Cord blood beta clonotypes that were abundant carried fewer insertions, and memory repertoires showed no such trend.

One entry per CDR3 protein, called by TCRdb with MiXCR from the 5' RACE reads. The sample has some 1,700,000 distinct CDR3 sequences, about 32% seen once; the top ten hold about 0.25%. V lost 6 bases and J lost 8; bases outside the gene matches: 7. The CDR3 contains 15 residues. Each donor (without exception) was a healthy Caucasian. This clonotype was counted a single time. The antigen is not known. This chain uses TRBV12-3 or TRBV12-4 with TRBJ2-3, with 14 bases aligning to TRBD2. This clonotype was sampled from a newborn girl in good health. What was sequenced was cord blood. CDR3: CASSKTSGGAGTQYF. The CDR3 nucleotides are TGTGCCAGCAGCAAGACTAGCGGGGGGGCTGGTACGCAGTATTTT.